A single sample gave rise to the 16 T cell receptor beta chains below, sequenced in a study of cytomegalovirus exposure and HLA in healthy donors. This table comes from immunoSEQ multiplex PCR, and its TCRdb copy is limited to in-frame clones, with some not included. The repertoire holds under 200,000 clones, with around 90% as singletons. Sequenced input: PBMCs. All receptors derive from a young woman in good health and CMV-seropositive.

This clone showed up just once. The V gene is TRBV2, the J gene TRBJ2-3; 11 bases are shared with TRBD2. After removal of 7 bases from V and 2 bases from J, the junction contained 5 bases not matched to a gene. CDR3 length equals 15 residues. Germline V gene data show CDR1 as SNHLY and CDR2 as FYNNEI. CDR3: CASIGLAGATDTQYF. CDR3 sequence (DNA): TGTGCCAGCATAGGACTAGCGGGCGCCACAGATACGCAGTATTTT. Looking up the rest from reference TRBV2 and TRBJ2-3 gives the full variable domain: EPEVTQTPSHQVTQMGQEVILRCVPISNHLYFYWYRQILGQKVEFLVSFYNNEISEKSEIFDDQFSVERPDGSNFTLKIRSTKLEDSAMYFCASIGLAGATDTQYFGPGTRLTVL.

V usage is TRBV7-9 and J usage is TRBJ2-1, with TRBD1 as a possible D gene (6 bases). The germline V gene encodes CDR1 SEHNR and CDR2 FQNEAQ (reference sequence). The CDR3 has 14 amino acids. The V end lost 1 base, the J end lost 4 bases, and 8 bases lay between the germline ends. The CDR3 reads CASSLVGQYNEQFF. The CDR3 DNA sequence: TGTGCCAGCAGCTTAGTAGGACAGTACAATGAGCAGTTCTTC.

The chain carries TRBV4-1 and TRBJ2-7, with D perhaps TRBD2 (6 bases). V lost 1 base, J lost 3 bases, and 13 bases lay in between. CDR3 size: 15 residues. Germline CDR1 is MGHRA and CDR2 is YSYEKL. The CDR3 here is CASSQAEGMIYEQYF. The CDR3, as DNA: TGCGCCAGCAGCCAAGCGGAGGGAATGATCTACGAGCAGTACTTC.

V usage is TRBV2 and J usage is TRBJ2-5; 8 bases fit TRBD1. J gave up 6 bases and V 10 bases, and 13 bases lay outside the gene matches. The CDR3 contains 14 residues. Looked up from germline, CDR1 is SNHLY and CDR2 is FYNNEI. CDR3 sequence reads: CATGTGWSEKTQYF. DNA for the CDR3: TGTGCCACGGGGACAGGTTGGTCCGAAAAGACCCAGTACTTC.

The chain joins TRBV11-2 to TRBJ2-1; no clear D gene. The CDR3 totals 15 residues. CDR1 and CDR2 (germline): SGHAT, FQNNGV. The ends were cut back, 5 bases at V and 2 bases at J, with 13 bases in the middle. For the CDR3, the DNA is TGTGCCAGCAGCCCAGAGGCGGCGACCTACAATGAGCAGTTCTTC. Translation gives CASSPEAATYNEQFF.

This chain connects TRBV28 to TRBJ1-3, with D possibly being TRBD1 (6 bases). Germline CDR1 reads MDHEN; CDR2 reads SYDVKM. This CDR3 region has 17 residues. V dropped 3 bases and J dropped 0 bases, with 15 bases sitting between them. The CDR3 coding sequence is TGTGCCAGCAGTTTTGGGGTTCTGGACAGCTCTGGAAACACCATATATTTT. Translated: CASSFGVLDSSGNTIYF.

This clone was counted between two and nine times. The genes are TRBV20-1 and TRBJ1-2; tentatively, D is TRBD1 (5 bases). Trimming took 6 bases from V and 8 from J, leaving 13 bases between them. CDR1 is DFQATT, CDR2 SNEGSKA, per germline (reference sequence). The CDR3 is 11 residues long. CDR3 coding DNA: TGCAGTGCCCTGGACATCGGAGGCTACACCTTC. It is translated as CSALDIGGYTF.

The chain links TRBV9 to TRBJ2-1, with 7 positions matching TRBD2. This CDR3 has 16 amino acids. V gave up 0 bases and J gave up 7 bases; unmatched junction bases: 10. CDR1 is SGDLS, CDR2 YYNGEE, per germline. The CDR3 DNA reads TGTGCCAGCAGCGTAGAGGGAGGGCCCTCGGGGAATGAGCAGTTCTTC. It codes for CASSVEGGPSGNEQFF. The full variable domain, in which reference TRBV9 and TRBJ2-1 provide the parts outside the CDR3, is DSGVTQTPKHLITATGQRVTLRCSPRSGDLSVYWYQQSLDQGLQFLIQYYNGEERAKGNILERFSAQQFPDLHSELNLSSLELGDSALYFCASSVEGGPSGNEQFFGPGTRLTVL.

J is TRBJ1-2 and V is TRBV5-1, with 7 bases matching TRBD1. This CDR3 is built from 14 residues. V shed 4 bases, J shed 9 bases, and the junction held 12 bases outside the gene matches. The germline CDR1 and CDR2 sequences are SGHRS and YFSETQ. The CDR3 region has the DNA TGCGCCAGCAGCCCCCGGGACAGTCTCCCTCGCTACACCTTC. It codes for CASSPRDSLPRYTF.

The CDR3 sequence is CASSYSTSGNSEQYF. CDR3 DNA sequence: TGTGCCAGCAGTTACTCGACTAGCGGGAACTCCGAGCAGTACTTC. This chain uses TRBV6-5 with TRBJ2-7; 11 bases match TRBD2. The germline CDR1 and CDR2 sequences are MNHEY and SVGAGI. This CDR3 region has 15 residues. Trimming removed 0 bases from V and 6 bases from J; junction bases left unmatched: 4.

This clone was seen only once. The rearrangement joins TRBV6-5 to TRBJ1-1; 7 bases agree with TRBD1. The CDR3 is made up of 14 amino acids. Germline-derived CDR1 and CDR2 are MNHEY and SVGAGI. V lost 4 bases, J lost 1 base, and 3 bases stayed unmatched. The CDR3 loop is CASSSHRGNTEAFF. The CDR3 DNA reads as TGTGCCAGCAGTTCTCACAGGGGGAACACTGAAGCTTTCTTT.

CDR3 sequence (DNA): TGTGCCAGCAGTTCGCCAACCACTAGCGGGACAAACACCGGGGAGCTGTTTTTT. This gives the protein CASSSPTTSGTNTGELFF. The rearrangement links TRBV28 to TRBJ2-2, with 10 bases identical to TRBD2. Per germline, CDR1 MDHEN and CDR2 SYDVKM. The CDR3 contains 18 residues. Unmatched junction bases numbered 10, after V lost 4 bases and J lost 2 bases.

The genes are TRBV27 and TRBJ1-5; D gene unclear. Germline lookup yields CDR1 MNHEY and CDR2 SMNVEV (reference sequence). The V gene lost 4 bases and the J gene lost 0 bases, with 4 bases spanning the gap. The CDR3 runs to 13 residues. The chain's CDR3 is CASSYSSNQPQHF. Written as DNA, the CDR3 is TGTGCCAGCAGTTACAGTAGCAATCAGCCCCAGCATTTT.

The V and J genes are TRBV2 and TRBJ2-7; a weak D match, TRBD1 (7 bases). V was pared by 4 bases and J by 3 bases, with 13 bases between. The CDR3 totals 14 residues. Germline V lookup: CDR1 SNHLY, CDR2 FYNNEI. The CDR3, as DNA: TGTGCCAGCAGTGGACAGGGAGGCTTCTACGAGCAGTACTTC. This sequence encodes CASSGQGGFYEQYF.

Here the CDR3 DNA reads TGTGCCAGCAGCACACGGGGCTCTGGGGCCAACGTCCTGACTTTC. As protein: CASSTRGSGANVLTF. V usage is TRBV6-5 and J usage is TRBJ2-6, with D perhaps TRBD2 (5 bases). This CDR3 contains 15 residues. V lost 6 bases to trimming and J lost 0 bases, with 9 bases between them. Germline values: CDR1 MNHEY, CDR2 SVGAGI.

This clone was detected only a few times. The rearrangement joins TRBV7-9 to TRBJ2-7; tentatively, D is TRBD2 (5 bases). Trimming removed 5 bases from V and 7 bases from J, with 18 bases in between. This CDR3 has 14 amino acids. Germline loops: CDR1 SEHNR, CDR2 FQNEAQ (reference sequence). CDR3 protein: CASSLRDMDQEQYF. The CDR3 coding sequence is TGTGCCAGCAGCCTCCGGGATATGGACCAGGAGCAGTACTTC.